These T cell receptor beta chains were read from a single sample in a study of T cell responses to AZD1222 COVID-19 vaccine. Profiled with immunoSEQ multiplex PCR; TCRdb holds only in-frame clones, not every one. This sample yields around 70,000 clones, of which 80% to 90% are seen a single time; roughly 2.7% belongs to the top ten. The sample here was peripheral blood, taken on day 0 of AZD1222 vaccination. The receptors originated from an adult in good health. Each CDR3 is given with its conserved first and last residue. The order of the fields is clone size, V gene, D gene, J gene, CDR3 DNA, CDR3 protein. D genes are given only for firm matches. Some rows have no size entry. The others give once, few or many, or a class for an expanded clone.

clone_size: -; v_call: TRBV7-3; d_call: -; j_call: TRBJ1-1; cdr3_nt: TGTGCCAGCAGCTTAAACGGGAACACTGAAGCTTTCTTT; cdr3_aa: CASSLNGNTEAFF
clone_size: -; v_call: TRBV11-2; d_call: -; j_call: TRBJ1-2; cdr3_nt: TGTGCCAGCAGCTTAGATCAGGGCAGCTATGGCTACACCTTC; cdr3_aa: CASSLDQGSYGYTF
clone_size: -; v_call: TRBV18; d_call: -; j_call: TRBJ1-6; cdr3_nt: TGTGCCAGCTCTTGGACAGACTCCTATAATTCACCCCTCCACTTT; cdr3_aa: CASSWTDSYNSPLHF
clone_size: -; v_call: TRBV3-1/TRBV3-2; d_call: -; j_call: TRBJ2-5; cdr3_nt: TGTGCCAGTCGCATAGATAGCGAACCCGGGGAGACCCAGTACTTC; cdr3_aa: CASRIDSEPGETQYF
clone_size: -; v_call: TRBV29-1; d_call: -; j_call: TRBJ1-5; cdr3_nt: TGCAGCGTTGCATGGGAAGGCGGCAATCAGCCCCAGCATTTT; cdr3_aa: CSVAWEGGNQPQHF
clone_size: -; v_call: TRBV18; d_call: TRBD1; j_call: TRBJ2-5; cdr3_nt: TGTGCCAGCTCACCGGCTCCGGGACAGGGGGGCCAAGAGACCCAGTACTTC; cdr3_aa: CASSPAPGQGGQETQYF
clone_size: -; v_call: TRBV30; d_call: -; j_call: TRBJ2-7; cdr3_nt: TGTGCCTGGAGTCCGGTGCAAAGGTCAGGGTCCTACGAGCAGTACTTC; cdr3_aa: CAWSPVQRSGSYEQYF
clone_size: -; v_call: TRBV2; d_call: TRBD1; j_call: TRBJ1-2; cdr3_nt: TGTGCCAGGGGAGCAGGGGGAGGCTATGGCTACACCTTC; cdr3_aa: CARGAGGGYGYTF
clone_size: -; v_call: TRBV15; d_call: -; j_call: TRBJ1-2; cdr3_nt: TGTGCCACCAGCAGAGATCGGTCAGGTTATGGCTACACCTTC; cdr3_aa: CATSRDRSGYGYTF
clone_size: -; v_call: TRBV19; d_call: TRBD2; j_call: TRBJ2-2; cdr3_nt: TGTGCCAGTAGTAACCCTGGAGCGGGAGACACCGGGGAGCTGTTTTTT; cdr3_aa: CASSNPGAGDTGELFF
clone_size: few; v_call: TRBV28; d_call: TRBD2; j_call: TRBJ2-4; cdr3_nt: TGTGCCAGCACCCTAGCGGGGGGCCTCAAAAACATTCAGTACTTC; cdr3_aa: CASTLAGGLKNIQYF
clone_size: -; v_call: TRBV28; d_call: -; j_call: TRBJ2-7; cdr3_nt: TGTGCCAGCAAGACTGGGGGTAGCTCCTACGAGCAGTACTTC; cdr3_aa: CASKTGGSSYEQYF
clone_size: -; v_call: TRBV6-2/TRBV6-3; d_call: TRBD2; j_call: TRBJ2-7; cdr3_nt: TGTGCCAGCAGTTACCCCCTAGGGACTAGCGGGAGCCACGAGCAGTACTTC; cdr3_aa: CASSYPLGTSGSHEQYF
clone_size: -; v_call: TRBV6-5; d_call: TRBD2; j_call: TRBJ2-2; cdr3_nt: TGTGCCAGCAGTTTCCTAGCGGCAAACACCGGGGAGCTGTTTTTT; cdr3_aa: CASSFLAANTGELFF
clone_size: few; v_call: TRBV9; d_call: TRBD2; j_call: TRBJ2-1; cdr3_nt: TGTGCCAGCAGCGATAGCGGGGGCTCCTACAATGAGCAGTTCTTC; cdr3_aa: CASSDSGGSYNEQFF
clone_size: -; v_call: TRBV5-4; d_call: -; j_call: TRBJ2-4; cdr3_nt: TGTGCCAGCAGCCTAAGGGACTCTCTAGCCAAAAACATTCAGTACTTC; cdr3_aa: CASSLRDSLAKNIQYF
clone_size: -; v_call: TRBV9; d_call: -; j_call: TRBJ2-3; cdr3_nt: TGTGCCAGCAGCCCCGTCGTTGGCGGACTCGTCACAGATACGCAGTATTTT; cdr3_aa: CASSPVVGGLVTDTQYF
clone_size: -; v_call: TRBV4-1; d_call: TRBD1; j_call: TRBJ1-1; cdr3_nt: TGCGCCAGCAGCCAAGCAGGGGGCGGGGGCAGGACTGAAGCTTTCTTT; cdr3_aa: CASSQAGGGGRTEAFF
clone_size: -; v_call: TRBV28; d_call: -; j_call: TRBJ1-1; cdr3_nt: TGTGCCAGCAGTTTATCCACAGGGTGGGGAAACACTGAAGCTTTCTTT; cdr3_aa: CASSLSTGWGNTEAFF
clone_size: -; v_call: TRBV19; d_call: TRBD2; j_call: TRBJ2-1; cdr3_nt: TGTGCCAGTAGTAACGGACTAGCGGCCCCAGGCGAGCAGTTCTTC; cdr3_aa: CASSNGLAAPGEQFF
clone_size: -; v_call: TRBV7-8; d_call: TRBD2; j_call: TRBJ2-5; cdr3_nt: TGTGCCAGCAGCTTAGTGGCGGGAGTTTTTCAAGAGACCCAGTACTTC; cdr3_aa: CASSLVAGVFQETQYF
clone_size: -; v_call: TRBV13; d_call: TRBD1; j_call: TRBJ2-5; cdr3_nt: TGTGCCAGCAGGGGACAGAATGAAGAGACCCAGTACTTC; cdr3_aa: CASRGQNEETQYF
clone_size: -; v_call: TRBV7-2; d_call: TRBD1; j_call: TRBJ1-5; cdr3_nt: TGTGCCAGCAGCTTAGCAGGGGGCGCGGGTCAGCCCCAGCATTTT; cdr3_aa: CASSLAGGAGQPQHF
clone_size: once; v_call: TRBV24-1; d_call: TRBD1; j_call: TRBJ2-7; cdr3_nt: TGTGCCACCAGTGAGCAAGCACCGGGACAGGGTTCGTACGAGCAGTACTTC; cdr3_aa: CATSEQAPGQGSYEQYF
clone_size: -; v_call: TRBV7-2; d_call: -; j_call: TRBJ2-6; cdr3_nt: TGTGCCAGCAGCTTAGTAGGTACTAGCTCTGGGGCCAACGTCCTGACTTTC; cdr3_aa: CASSLVGTSSGANVLTF
clone_size: -; v_call: TRBV19; d_call: -; j_call: TRBJ1-1; cdr3_nt: TGTGCCAGTAGCCGCGGCATGGAGAACACTGAAGCTTTCTTT; cdr3_aa: CASSRGMENTEAFF
clone_size: -; v_call: TRBV19; d_call: -; j_call: TRBJ2-2; cdr3_nt: TGTGCCAGTACCGACGGGCCCCGAGGTGCCGGGGAGCTGTTTTTT; cdr3_aa: CASTDGPRGAGELFF
clone_size: -; v_call: TRBV19; d_call: TRBD1; j_call: TRBJ1-5; cdr3_nt: TGTGCCAGTAGTGCGGACAGGGAAGGCAATCAGCCCCAGCATTTT; cdr3_aa: CASSADREGNQPQHF
clone_size: -; v_call: TRBV28; d_call: -; j_call: TRBJ1-5; cdr3_nt: TGTGCCAGCAGTGGGGGAGGCAGGGGACAGCCCCAGCATTTT; cdr3_aa: CASSGGGRGQPQHF
clone_size: -; v_call: TRBV11-3; d_call: TRBD1; j_call: TRBJ2-2; cdr3_nt: TGTGCCAGCAGCCCAAGGACAGGGTTCGCCGGGGAGCTGTTTTTT; cdr3_aa: CASSPRTGFAGELFF
clone_size: -; v_call: TRBV5-1; d_call: -; j_call: TRBJ2-5; cdr3_nt: TGCGCCAGCATGAGGAACAAAGAGACCCAGTACTTC; cdr3_aa: CASMRNKETQYF
clone_size: few; v_call: TRBV7-2; d_call: -; j_call: TRBJ1-4; cdr3_nt: TGTGCCAGCAGCTTAGTCCCAGGGCCTAATGAAAAACTGTTTTTT; cdr3_aa: CASSLVPGPNEKLFF
clone_size: -; v_call: TRBV7-3; d_call: TRBD1; j_call: TRBJ2-7; cdr3_nt: TGTGCCAGCAGCCCCGGGGACAGCTCTTACGAGCAGTACTTC; cdr3_aa: CASSPGDSSYEQYF
clone_size: -; v_call: TRBV19; d_call: TRBD1; j_call: TRBJ1-5; cdr3_nt: TGTGCCAGTAGTCCCGGGACAGGGTATCAGCCCCAGCATTTT; cdr3_aa: CASSPGTGYQPQHF
clone_size: -; v_call: TRBV10-1; d_call: -; j_call: TRBJ2-3; cdr3_nt: TGCGCCAGCAGTGAGTCTCGGTCCACAGATACGCAGTATTTT; cdr3_aa: CASSESRSTDTQYF
clone_size: -; v_call: TRBV7-3; d_call: -; j_call: TRBJ1-1; cdr3_nt: TGTGCCAGCAGCCCGCAGGGTGGCACTGAAGCTTTCTTT; cdr3_aa: CASSPQGGTEAFF
clone_size: -; v_call: TRBV6-2/TRBV6-3; d_call: TRBD1; j_call: TRBJ1-3; cdr3_nt: TGTGCCAGCAGTGCGGACAGGACCTCTGGAAACACCATATATTTT; cdr3_aa: CASSADRTSGNTIYF
clone_size: -; v_call: TRBV18; d_call: -; j_call: TRBJ1-2; cdr3_nt: TGTGCCAGCTCACCCCTCCCGGGCGGGGGCGGCTATGGCTACACCTTC; cdr3_aa: CASSPLPGGGGYGYTF
clone_size: -; v_call: TRBV14; d_call: -; j_call: TRBJ1-2; cdr3_nt: TGTGCCAGCAGCCTTCGGGCTGGGGATGGCTACACCTTC; cdr3_aa: CASSLRAGDGYTF
clone_size: -; v_call: TRBV29-1; d_call: TRBD1; j_call: TRBJ1-1; cdr3_nt: TGCAGCGTTGAAAGGGAACAGGGGGCTGAAGCTTTCTTT; cdr3_aa: CSVEREQGAEAFF
clone_size: -; v_call: TRBV24-1; d_call: TRBD2; j_call: TRBJ2-1; cdr3_nt: TGTGCCTCTCAAGCGGGAGTGGGCAATGAGCAGTTCTTC; cdr3_aa: CASQAGVGNEQFF
clone_size: -; v_call: TRBV3-1/TRBV3-2; d_call: -; j_call: TRBJ2-2; cdr3_nt: TGTGCCAGCAGCCAAGTGTCGGGGGTGTGGGGCACCGGGGAGCTGTTTTTT; cdr3_aa: CASSQVSGVWGTGELFF
clone_size: -; v_call: TRBV2; d_call: -; j_call: TRBJ2-2; cdr3_nt: TGTGCCAGCAGTAGGGCGACAGTGAACACCGGGGAGCTGTTTTTT; cdr3_aa: CASSRATVNTGELFF
clone_size: -; v_call: TRBV28; d_call: TRBD1; j_call: TRBJ1-2; cdr3_nt: TGTGCCAGCAGTCCGCGACAGGGGCGCTACACCTTC; cdr3_aa: CASSPRQGRYTF
clone_size: -; v_call: TRBV6-5; d_call: -; j_call: TRBJ1-5; cdr3_nt: TGTGCCAGCAACGTGGACGGGTATAGCAATCAGCCCCAGCATTTT; cdr3_aa: CASNVDGYSNQPQHF
clone_size: -; v_call: TRBV28; d_call: -; j_call: TRBJ1-2; cdr3_nt: TGTGCCAGCAGGCCCAGTACGGGGGGCTACACCTTC; cdr3_aa: CASRPSTGGYTF
clone_size: -; v_call: TRBV30; d_call: -; j_call: TRBJ2-1; cdr3_nt: TGTGCCTGGAGTCAGGAGACCCAGCAGTTCTTC; cdr3_aa: CAWSQETQQFF
clone_size: -; v_call: TRBV12-3/TRBV12-4; d_call: -; j_call: TRBJ1-4; cdr3_nt: TGTGCCAGCAGTTTGGAGGCTGAAAAACTGTTTTTT; cdr3_aa: CASSLEAEKLFF
clone_size: -; v_call: TRBV30; d_call: -; j_call: TRBJ1-6; cdr3_nt: TGTGCCTGGAGTAGGGGTCAGGATAATTCACCCCTCCACTTT; cdr3_aa: CAWSRGQDNSPLHF
clone_size: few; v_call: TRBV28; d_call: -; j_call: TRBJ2-1; cdr3_nt: TGTGCCAGCACCACCCCGTGGGGCGGGGCGGGGGAGCAGTTCTTC; cdr3_aa: CASTTPWGGAGEQFF
clone_size: -; v_call: TRBV7-3; d_call: -; j_call: TRBJ1-1; cdr3_nt: TGTGCCAGCAGCACCGACAGGAACACTGAAGCTTTCTTT; cdr3_aa: CASSTDRNTEAFF
clone_size: -; v_call: TRBV9; d_call: -; j_call: TRBJ1-3; cdr3_nt: TGTGCCAGCAGCGTAGATGTGGGGCTCTCTGGAAACACCATATATTTT; cdr3_aa: CASSVDVGLSGNTIYF
clone_size: -; v_call: TRBV4-1; d_call: -; j_call: TRBJ1-1; cdr3_nt: TGCGCCAGCAGCCAAGTCTCCAGGGACACTGAAGCTTTCTTT; cdr3_aa: CASSQVSRDTEAFF
clone_size: -; v_call: TRBV6-5; d_call: TRBD1; j_call: TRBJ2-3; cdr3_nt: TGTGCCAGCAGACTTGGGACAGCACCCACAGATACGCAGTATTTT; cdr3_aa: CASRLGTAPTDTQYF